These T cell receptor beta chains were read from a single sample in a study of shared clonotypes between healthy human individuals. Measured with immunoSEQ multiplex PCR; TCRdb has only the in-frame clones, and not every one. In the table there are some 2.1 million clones, approximately 95% of which are singletons. Sequencing was performed on naive CD8+ T cells sorted from blood. Source of these receptors: a young man in good health. Both conserved end residues are part of each CDR3. Fields, in order: D gene, J gene, V gene, clone size, CDR3 DNA, CDR3 protein. D genes are given only for firm matches. Clone sizes are given selectively: once, few, many, or a class where the clone is expanded.

D: .
J: TRBJ2-3
V: TRBV4-1
size: .
DNA: TGCGCCAGCAGCCACCAGGACGGAACCACAGATACGCAGTATTTT
CDR3: CASSHQDGTTDTQYF

D: TRBD1
J: TRBJ2-7
V: TRBV5-1
size: .
DNA: TGCGCCAGCAGTTCCGGGACAGGGAACCACGAGCAGTACTTC
CDR3: CASSSGTGNHEQYF

D: TRBD2
J: TRBJ2-3
V: TRBV5-1
size: .
DNA: TGCGCCAGCAGCGGGGGACTAGCGGGAGCAGATACGCAGTATTTT
CDR3: CASSGGLAGADTQYF

D: .
J: TRBJ1-1
V: TRBV2
size: .
DNA: TGTGCCAGCAGTGAAGGGACTGTGAACACTGAAGCTTTCTTT
CDR3: CASSEGTVNTEAFF

D: .
J: TRBJ1-5
V: TRBV4-3
size: .
DNA: TGCGCCAGCAGCCAGCCCGGCGGGGTGGGGAATCAGCCCCAGCATTTT
CDR3: CASSQPGGVGNQPQHF

D: TRBD1
J: TRBJ1-1
V: TRBV11-2
size: .
DNA: TGTGCCAGCAGCTTCTGGACAGGGGCGGAAGAGATGAACACTGAAGCTTTCTTT
CDR3: CASSFWTGAEEMNTEAFF

D: TRBD2
J: TRBJ2-1
V: TRBV6-5
size: .
DNA: TGTGCCAGCAGTGAGGGACTAGCGGGAGGGCCGGAGTTCTTC
CDR3: CASSEGLAGGPEFF

D: .
J: TRBJ2-1
V: TRBV7-6
size: .
DNA: TGTGCCAGCAGCATTAGGCCGGACTACCTATCCAATGAGCAGTTCTTC
CDR3: CASSIRPDYLSNEQFF

D: .
J: TRBJ2-1
V: TRBV10-1
size: .
DNA: TGCGCCAGCAGTGAGAGAAGGTCATCCTACAATGAGCAGTTCTTC
CDR3: CASSERRSSYNEQFF

D: .
J: TRBJ1-4
V: TRBV25-1
size: .
DNA: TGTGCCAGCAGTGATGGGACCTATGAAAAACTGTTTTTT
CDR3: CASSDGTYEKLFF

D: .
J: TRBJ2-3
V: TRBV9
size: .
DNA: TGTGCCAGCAGCTCGGGGGGCGAGATGACAGATACGCAGTATTTT
CDR3: CASSSGGEMTDTQYF

D: .
J: TRBJ1-5
V: TRBV5-6
size: .
DNA: TGTGCCAGCAGCTTTGGCCCGATGGGGCCCCAGCATTTT
CDR3: CASSFGPMGPQHF

D: .
J: TRBJ2-3
V: TRBV30
size: once
DNA: TGTGCCTGGGACAGGATCATCACAGATACGCAGTATTTT
CDR3: CAWDRIITDTQYF

D: .
J: TRBJ1-4
V: TRBV27
size: .
DNA: TGTGCCAGCAGTTTCTCAAGAGGGAGTAATGAAAAACTGTTTTTT
CDR3: CASSFSRGSNEKLFF

D: TRBD1
J: TRBJ1-4
V: TRBV27
size: .
DNA: TGTGCCAGCAGTCGACGACAAAGAGGGGGCTTTGAAAAACTGTTTTTT
CDR3: CASSRRQRGGFEKLFF

D: .
J: TRBJ2-7
V: TRBV10-1
size: .
DNA: TGCGCCAGCTCGTCAATCGACGTTTCCGACGAGCAGTACTTC
CDR3: CASSSIDVSDEQYF

D: .
J: TRBJ1-1
V: TRBV7-3
size: .
DNA: TGTGCCAGCAGCTTAACAGGCCACACTGAAGCTTTCTTT
CDR3: CASSLTGHTEAFF

D: TRBD2
J: TRBJ2-3
V: TRBV13
size: once
DNA: TGTGCCAGCAGCTTGACTAGCGGGGGCACAGATACGCAGTATTTT
CDR3: CASSLTSGGTDTQYF

D: .
J: TRBJ2-7
V: TRBV19
size: .
DNA: TGTGCCAGTAGTAGAATACCGGGAGACGAGCAGTACTTC
CDR3: CASSRIPGDEQYF

D: TRBD1
J: TRBJ1-2
V: TRBV7-9
size: .
DNA: TGTGCCAGCAGCTTAGGTGAATGGGAGCAGGGGGGAAGAGGCTACACCTTC
CDR3: CASSLGEWEQGGRGYTF